The T cell receptor beta chain under discussion was sequenced for a study of CD8 T cells in Susac syndrome. The authors reverse transcribed roughly 0.5 to 1 ug RNA with random hexamers. The authors amplified TCR beta CDR3 across 54 Vbeta and 13 Jbeta using immunoSEQ multiplex PCR. TCRdb itself ran the immunoSEQ multiplex PCR reads through MiXCR, one entry per CDR3 protein. The sample includes about 290,000 distinct CDR3 sequences, 89% of them seen just once. Sample: CD8+ T cells from PBMCs. This sequence was found in a human donor with multiple sclerosis.

The CDR3 nucleotides read TGTGCCAGCAGCTTAAGGGCTAGCGGGATGGGAGAGACCCAGTACTTC. Residues: CASSLRASGMGETQYF. V is TRBV7-8 and J is TRBJ2-5; 9 nucleotides line up with TRBD2. The CDR3 totals 16 residues. The junction had 8 bases not matched to a gene; V was cut back by 2 bases and J by 4 bases. CDR1 and CDR2 (germline): SGHVS, FQNEAQ.